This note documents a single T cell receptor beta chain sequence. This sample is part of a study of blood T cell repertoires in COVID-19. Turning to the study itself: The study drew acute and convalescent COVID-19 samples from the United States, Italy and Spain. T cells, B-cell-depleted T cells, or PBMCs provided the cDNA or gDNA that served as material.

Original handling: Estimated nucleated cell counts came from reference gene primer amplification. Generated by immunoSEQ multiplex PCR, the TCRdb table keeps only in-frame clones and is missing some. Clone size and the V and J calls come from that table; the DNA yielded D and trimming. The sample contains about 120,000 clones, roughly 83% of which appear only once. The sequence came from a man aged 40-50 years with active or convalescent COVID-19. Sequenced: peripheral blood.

CDR3 loop: CASTLLSGPQHF. In DNA, the CDR3 is TGTGCCAGTACCCTACTCTCGGGGCCCCAGCATTTT. The chain employs TRBV19 and TRBJ1-5, with no clear D. CDR3 length: 12 residues. The V gene lost 7 bases and the J gene lost 9 bases, with 13 bases spanning the gap. From germline, CDR1 is LNHDA and CDR2 SQIVND (reference sequence).